The next 8 T cell receptor beta chains were all read from a single sample in a study of Ad26.COV2.S vaccination and SARS-CoV-2 variants. This sample's treatment: 19 received Ad26.COV2.S at low or high dose, single or two shots; about 5 received placebo; per-sample allocation not given. Vaccine and placebo recipients were sampled on day 63 after the first injection. Method: immunoSEQ multiplex PCR; TCRdb's copy keeps in-frame clones and lacks some. The sample lists some 500,000 clones, 89% occurring once. Specimen: peripheral blood, collected in a trial of Ad26.COV2.S vaccine versus placebo. The source of these receptors is a person aged 18 to 59 who received the Ad26.COV2.S COVID-19 vaccine or a placebo.

This chain uses TRBV9 with TRBJ1-2, with a weak D call TRBD1 (6 bases). Germline V gene data show CDR1 as SGDLS and CDR2 as YYNGEE. The CDR3 runs to 14 residues. V lost 6 bases, J lost 4 bases, and 16 bases lay in between. This CDR3 reads CASTPGADLYGYTF. CDR3 in DNA: TGTGCCAGCACCCCGGGGGCAGACCTCTATGGCTACACCTTC.

The rearrangement uses TRBV3-1 (or the pseudogene TRBV3-2) and TRBJ1-5, with D possibly being TRBD1 (5 bases). This CDR3 spans 15 amino acids. The V and J ends lost 4 bases and 5 bases respectively, with 15 bases between them. Germline loops: CDR1 LGHDT, CDR2 YNNKEL (reference sequence). In DNA form, the CDR3 reads TGTGCCAGCAGCCTCGGCGGGGGGTTTGATCAGCCCCAGCATTTT. Its translation: CASSLGGGFDQPQHF.

V gene TRBV7-6 combines with J gene TRBJ1-2, with D unresolved. V was pared by 5 bases and J by 0 bases, with 16 bases between. The CDR3 is made up of 16 amino acids. The V gene's germline CDR1 is SGHVS and CDR2 FNYEAQ. The CDR3 here is CASSPPVGVSNYGYTF. CDR3 DNA sequence: TGTGCCAGCAGCCCACCGGTGGGTGTCTCTAACTATGGCTACACCTTC. The whole variable domain, filled in from reference TRBV7-6 and TRBJ1-2, reads GAGVSQSPRYKVTKRGQDVALRCDPISGHVSLYWYRQALGQGPEFLTYFNYEAQQDKSGLPNDRFSAERPEGSISTLTIQRTEQRDSAMYRCASSPPVGVSNYGYTFGSGTRLTVV.

The rearrangement joins TRBV4-1 to TRBJ2-7, with 11 bases identical to TRBD2. V trimming: 3 bases; J trimming: 5 bases; junction bases outside the gene matches: 12. Germline V gives CDR1 MGHRA, CDR2 YSYEKL. This CDR3 comprises 17 residues. Here the CDR3 reads CASSQVWGTSGGHEQYF. CDR3 sequence (DNA): TGCGCCAGCAGCCAGGTCTGGGGTACTAGCGGGGGCCACGAGCAGTACTTC.

The chain joins TRBV7-2 to TRBJ1-2, with D perhaps TRBD1 (5 bases). Germline V gene data show CDR1 as SGHTA and CDR2 as FQGNSA. Trimming left V 3 bases short and J 11 bases short, with 22 bases between. The CDR3 contains 15 residues. CDR3 protein: CASSLDRDSSLRYTF. In DNA, the CDR3 is TGTGCCAGCAGCTTGGATAGGGACTCCTCTTTACGTTACACCTTC.

This rearrangement joins TRBV5-4 to TRBJ2-1; no firm D call. CDR1 SGHNT and CDR2 YYREEE come from the germline V gene (reference sequence). The CDR3 is made up of 14 amino acids. Trimming cost V 2 bases and J 1 base, with 7 bases left between them. The CDR3 spells CASSFSESYNEQFF. The CDR3 bases are TGTGCCAGCAGCTTCAGCGAATCCTACAATGAGCAGTTCTTC.

The rearrangement joins TRBV15 to TRBJ1-5; D gene unclear. The CDR3 runs to 14 residues. Trimming took 0 bases from V and 11 from J, leaving 14 bases between them. The germline gives CDR1 LNHNV, CDR2 YYDKDF (reference sequence). CDR3 protein: CATSRDREPRAQHF. The CDR3 DNA sequence: TGTGCCACCAGCAGAGATCGGGAACCCCGGGCCCAGCATTTT. Complete variable domain (other parts from reference TRBV15 and TRBJ1-5): DAMVIQNPRYQVTQFGKPVTLSCSQTLNHNVMYWYQQKSSQAPKLLFHYYDKDFNNEADTPDNFQSRRPNTSFCFLDIRSPGLGDTAMYLCATSRDREPRAQHFGDGTRLSIL.

This clone has just a few counts. This chain joins TRBV5-1 and TRBJ1-5; the D is unclear. Germline CDR1 reads SGHRS; CDR2 reads YFSETQ. The CDR3 covers 15 residues. Between the trimmed V and J ends, which lost 3 bases and 0 bases, there was a span of 10 bases. Here the CDR3 reads CASSSRVDSNQPQHF. DNA for the CDR3: TGCGCCAGCAGCTCCCGGGTCGATAGCAATCAGCCCCAGCATTTT.